This TCR beta chain was profiled in a study of T-cell reconstitution after alpha-beta-depleted transplantation in children. General observations from the study: There were some patients whose high TCRbeta diversity at day 60 came from surviving recipient T cells and thymic progenitors. Newly made T cells mostly supplied T-cell counts and diversity one year after transplant. Several hundred rapidly expanded clones from non-depleted graft cells reportedly supplied alpha-beta T cells about two months post-transplant.

CDR3 length equals 15 residues. The V gene end was trimmed by 8 bases and the J gene end by 4 bases; junction bases not matched to a gene: 12. Germline V gene lookup returns CDR1 LGHDT and CDR2 YNNKEL (reference sequence). For TCRbeta, the library was prepared with unique molecular identifiers. TCRdb fed the PCR reads into MiXCR, producing one record per CDR3 protein. The data hold 200,000 or so distinct CDR3 sequences, with about 8.4% observed a single time. In the case of this clonotype: Its antigen is not known.

This TCR derives from a male patient between 2 and 15 years old who had a stem cell transplant for acute myeloid leukemia, so the T cells may come from the graft donor. The input for sequencing was PBMCs, mostly from graft donor cells, taken 360 days after TCRalphabeta/CD19-depleted stem cell transplant. The genes are TRBV3-1 and TRBJ2-5; 8 nucleotides align to TRBD2. For the CDR3, the DNA is TGTGCCAGCTGCCCCGGGGGGGACGACAGAGAGACCCAGTACTTC. Residues: CASCPGGDDRETQYF.